This T cell receptor beta chain was sequenced during a study of blood T cell repertoires in COVID-19. CDR1 KGHSH and CDR2 LQKENI come from the germline V gene. V gave up 0 bases and J gave up 1 base, with 9 bases separating them. The CDR3 is 15 amino acids. TCRdb keeps only in-frame clones here, not all; method: immunoSEQ multiplex PCR. The table records about 54,000 clones, around nine tenths of them present only once. The specimen sequenced was peripheral blood. The receptor was derived from a man aged 50 or older with active COVID-19. The genes are TRBV18 and TRBJ2-5, with a weak D call TRBD1 (5 bases). The CDR3 loop is CASSPPQGIQETQYF. The DNA for the CDR3 is TGTGCCAGCTCACCACCGCAGGGCATCCAAGAGACCCAGTACTTC.